These 17 T cell receptor beta chains share one sample of origin, sequenced in a study of blood T cell repertoires in COVID-19. Sequencing was performed with immunoSEQ multiplex PCR; in TCRdb, only in-frame clones are kept and a portion is missing. The top ten hold more than 10% of the sample, which has over 200,000 clones, roughly 82% seen once. The sequenced sample was peripheral blood. These receptors were collected from a middle-aged woman with acute or convalescent COVID-19.

V usage is TRBV7-2 and J usage is TRBJ2-7; 8 bases line up with TRBD2. V was pared by 5 bases and J by 0 bases, with 9 bases of the junction left unmatched. The CDR3 contains 16 residues. The V gene's germline CDR1 is SGHTA and CDR2 FQGNSA. This CDR3 is CASSPPGGAHSYEQYF. DNA of the CDR3: TGTGCCAGCAGCCCACCGGGGGGGGCCCACTCCTACGAGCAGTACTTC.

This clone was detected only a few times. The genes are TRBV10-3 and TRBJ2-5, with 11 positions matching TRBD2. This CDR3 has 13 residues. The germline V gene has CDR1 ENHRY and CDR2 SYGVKD. V lost 10 bases, J lost 5 bases, and 6 bases stayed unmatched. The CDR3 DNA is TGTGCCACTACTAGCGGGAGTGGGGAGACCCAGTACTTC. This translates into CATTSGSGETQYF.

This clone was recorded a few times. V gene TRBV12-5 combines with J gene TRBJ1-1, with 7 nucleotides matching TRBD1. Per germline, CDR1 LGHNT and CDR2 FRNRAP. After removal of 1 base from V and 10 bases from J, the junction contained 6 bases not matched to a gene. The CDR3 runs to 13 residues. CDR3 DNA sequence: TGTGCTAGTGGTTTGGGGGACAGAGGCTCAGCTTTCTTT. Translated: CASGLGDRGSAFF. The full variable domain, its missing parts supplied by reference TRBV12-5 and TRBJ1-1, is DARVTQTPRHKVTEMGQEVTMRCQPILGHNTVFWYRQTMMQGLELLAYFRNRAPLDDSGMPKDRFSAEMPDATLATLKIQPSEPRDSAVYFCASGLGDRGSAFFGQGTRLTVV.

The V call is TRBV9, the J call TRBJ2-2; D uncertain. The CDR3 is 16 residues long. V dropped 2 bases and J dropped 4 bases, with 15 bases sitting between them. Germline values: CDR1 SGDLS, CDR2 YYNGEE. CDR3 in amino acids: CASSVPDTTRTGELFF. The DNA of the CDR3 is TGTGCCAGCAGCGTCCCGGATACTACACGCACCGGGGAGCTGTTTTTT.

This clone has just one count. The gene calls are TRBV20-1 and TRBJ2-1, with D possibly TRBD2 on 5 matching bases. This CDR3 has 13 amino acids. Germline loops: CDR1 DFQATT, CDR2 SNEGSKA (reference sequence). V was trimmed by 3 bases and J by 9 bases, leaving 15 bases between them. CDR3 nucleotide sequence: TGCAGTGCTAGTTTGAGGTCCCGGGGTGAGCAGTTCTTC. It codes for CSASLRSRGEQFF.

The chain couples TRBV9 to TRBJ2-5; TRBD1 agrees at 10 bases. V shed 6 bases and J 5 bases; nucleotides not matched to a gene: 10. The germline CDR1 and CDR2 sequences are SGDLS and YYNGEE. The CDR3 covers 15 residues. CDR3 region: CASTEGQGSLETQYF. The CDR3 DNA is TGTGCCAGCACCGAGGGACAGGGGAGTTTGGAGACCCAGTACTTC.

The J gene is TRBJ2-1, the V gene TRBV11-2, with D perhaps matching TRBD2 (5 bases). The CDR3 runs to 16 residues. Germline CDR1 SGHAT, CDR2 FQNNGV. V was cut by 2 bases and J by 1 base, with 12 bases left in between. The CDR3 nucleotides read TGTGCCAGCAGCTTAACTAGTCGGTTTTCCTACAATGAGCAGTTCTTC. Translation gives CASSLTSRFSYNEQFF.

The genes are TRBV13 and TRBJ2-7; 9 bases fit TRBD1. Losses at the gene ends were 4 bases for V and 6 bases for J; bases not matched to a gene: 4. This CDR3 is 13 amino acids long. CDR1 is PRHDT and CDR2 is FYEKMQ in the germline V gene (reference sequence). The CDR3 DNA is TGTGCCAGCAGCTCCAACAGGGGGCGCGAGCAGTACTTC. This sequence encodes CASSSNRGREQYF.

This chain joins TRBV19 and TRBJ2-1; TRBD1 aligns across 8 bases. From germline, CDR1 is LNHDA and CDR2 SQIVND (reference sequence). Losses at the gene ends were 8 bases for V and 6 bases for J; bases not matched to a gene: 15. This CDR3 is built from 16 residues. CDR3: CASFGRTGLKRNEQFF. In DNA form, the CDR3 reads TGTGCCAGTTTCGGTAGGACAGGGTTGAAGCGCAATGAGCAGTTCTTC.

This clone was recorded once. The CDR3 region has the DNA TGTGCCAGCAGCGCGACAGGGGTCAGTTACAATGAGCAGTTCTTC. Translating it yields CASSATGVSYNEQFF. The chain couples TRBV5-4 to TRBJ2-1; 8 nucleotides align to TRBD1. V dropped 4 bases and J dropped 4; count of bases not matched to a gene: 7. Germline V gives CDR1 SGHNT, CDR2 YYREEE (reference sequence). The CDR3 sequence is 15 residues long.

V and J are TRBV2 and TRBJ2-1, with TRBD2 identical over 8 bases. Trimming removed 3 bases from V and 6 bases from J; junction bases left unmatched: 1. CDR1 and CDR2 (germline): SNHLY, FYNNEI. There are 13 residues in the CDR3. Here the CDR3 reads CASSDGTSNEQFF. For the CDR3, the DNA is TGTGCCAGCAGTGACGGGACTAGCAATGAGCAGTTCTTC.

This clone has only a few counts. This chain uses TRBV9 with TRBJ1-3; unclear D gene. Germline V gene lookup returns CDR1 SGDLS and CDR2 YYNGEE. Trimming left V 4 bases short and J 4 bases short, with 12 bases between. CDR3 size: 14 residues. CDR3 sequence: CASSLTVNGNTIYF. CDR3 coding DNA: TGTGCCAGCAGCCTCACAGTAAACGGAAACACCATATATTTT. Using reference TRBV9 and TRBJ1-3 for the parts outside the CDR3, the full variable domain is DSGVTQTPKHLITATGQRVTLRCSPRSGDLSVYWYQQSLDQGLQFLIQYYNGEERAKGNILERFSAQQFPDLHSELNLSSLELGDSALYFCASSLTVNGNTIYFGEGSWLTVV.

The gene calls are TRBV3-1 (or the pseudogene TRBV3-2) and TRBJ1-2; 8 bases fit TRBD1. Germline V CDR1 and CDR2: LGHDT, YNNKEL (reference sequence). This CDR3 is 14 amino acids long. After removal of 1 base from V and 6 bases from J, the junction contained 4 bases not matched to a gene. The CDR3 region is CASSQGQGNHGYTF. CDR3 DNA sequence: TGTGCCAGCAGCCAAGGACAGGGGAATCATGGCTACACCTTC.

The CDR3 DNA reads TGTGCCACCAGTGATCCAGCTAGCGGGGCGTACAATGAGCAGTTCTTC. Protein sequence: CATSDPASGAYNEQFF. This rearrangement joins TRBV24-1 to TRBJ2-1, with TRBD2 matching over 9 bases. The trim removed 3 bases at V and 4 bases at J, leaving 6 bases unmatched. The germline V gene encodes CDR1 KGHDR and CDR2 SFDVKD. CDR3 length: 16 amino acids.

This clone was detected only once. This chain uses TRBV19 with TRBJ2-1; TRBD1 matches 10 bases. The CDR3 spans 14 residues. CDR1 and CDR2 from the germline V gene are LNHDA and SQIVND (reference sequence). J gave up 7 bases and V 8 bases, and 8 bases lay outside the gene matches. CDR3 protein: CASRQRDRGNEQFF. Written as DNA, the CDR3 is TGTGCCAGTCGTCAACGGGACAGGGGAAATGAGCAGTTCTTC.

The rearrangement uses TRBV5-1 and TRBJ2-4, with 10 bases lining up with TRBD1. This CDR3 contains 15 residues. V lost 2 bases, J lost 8 bases, and 7 bases stayed unmatched. Germline values: CDR1 SGHRS, CDR2 YFSETQ. The CDR3 region has the DNA TGCGCCAGCAGCTTATCCGGGACAGGGGACTACATTCAGTACTTC. Its protein is CASSLSGTGDYIQYF.

The V and J genes are TRBV27 and TRBJ2-7; TRBD1 agrees at 9 bases. V shed 3 bases, J shed 3 bases, and the junction held 3 bases outside the gene matches. The CDR3 contains 14 residues. Germline lookup yields CDR1 MNHEY and CDR2 SMNVEV (reference sequence). Here the CDR3 DNA reads TGTGCCAGCAGTTTCGCGACAGGGGGCTACGAGCAGTACTTC. This sequence encodes CASSFATGGYEQYF.